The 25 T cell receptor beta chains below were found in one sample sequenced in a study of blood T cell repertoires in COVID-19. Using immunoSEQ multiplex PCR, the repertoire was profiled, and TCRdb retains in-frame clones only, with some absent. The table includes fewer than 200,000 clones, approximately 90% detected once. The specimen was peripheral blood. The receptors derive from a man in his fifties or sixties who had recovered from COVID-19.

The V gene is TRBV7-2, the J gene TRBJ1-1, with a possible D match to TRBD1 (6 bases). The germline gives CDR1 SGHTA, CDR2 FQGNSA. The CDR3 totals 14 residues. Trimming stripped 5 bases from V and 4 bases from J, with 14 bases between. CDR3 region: CASSLNREGTEAFF. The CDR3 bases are TGTGCCAGCAGCCTAAACAGGGAGGGCACTGAAGCTTTCTTT.

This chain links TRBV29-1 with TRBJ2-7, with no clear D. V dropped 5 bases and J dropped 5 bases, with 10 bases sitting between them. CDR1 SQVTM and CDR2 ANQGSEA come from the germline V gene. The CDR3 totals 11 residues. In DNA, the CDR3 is TGCAGCGTTCGGTCCGTGGACGAGCAGTACTTC. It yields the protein CSVRSVDEQYF.

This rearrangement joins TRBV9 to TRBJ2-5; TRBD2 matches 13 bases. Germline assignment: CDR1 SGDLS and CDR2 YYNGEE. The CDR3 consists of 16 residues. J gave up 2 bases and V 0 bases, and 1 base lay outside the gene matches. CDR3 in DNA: TGTGCCAGCAGCGTAGAACTAGCGGGGGGGCAAGAGACCCAGTACTTC. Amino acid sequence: CASSVELAGGQETQYF.

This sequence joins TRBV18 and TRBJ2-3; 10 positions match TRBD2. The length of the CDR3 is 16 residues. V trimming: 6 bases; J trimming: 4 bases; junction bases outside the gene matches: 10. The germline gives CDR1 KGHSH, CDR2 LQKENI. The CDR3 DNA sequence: TGTGCCAGCTCCCCTCCGGGACTAGCGAGCCCAGATACGCAGTATTTT. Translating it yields CASSPPGLASPDTQYF.

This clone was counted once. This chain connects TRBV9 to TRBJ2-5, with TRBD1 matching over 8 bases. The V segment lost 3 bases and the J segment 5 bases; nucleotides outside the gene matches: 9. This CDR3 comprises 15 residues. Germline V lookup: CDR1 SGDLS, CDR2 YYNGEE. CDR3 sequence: CASSARQGTRETQYF. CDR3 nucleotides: TGTGCCAGCAGCGCCCGACAGGGGACGAGGGAGACCCAGTACTTC.

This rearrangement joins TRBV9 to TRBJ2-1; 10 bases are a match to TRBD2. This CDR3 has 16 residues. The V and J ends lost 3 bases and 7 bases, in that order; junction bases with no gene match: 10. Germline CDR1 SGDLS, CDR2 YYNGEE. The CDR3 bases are TGTGCCAGCAGCGCCCCCCAGCGGGGGGGACAAAATGAGCAGTTCTTC. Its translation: CASSAPQRGGQNEQFF.

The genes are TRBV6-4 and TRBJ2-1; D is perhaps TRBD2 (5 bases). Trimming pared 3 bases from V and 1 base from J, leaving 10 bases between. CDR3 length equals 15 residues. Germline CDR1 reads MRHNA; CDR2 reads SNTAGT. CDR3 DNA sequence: TGTGCCAGCAGTGAGTCGGGCGGGTCCTACAATGAGCAGTTCTTC. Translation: CASSESGGSYNEQFF.

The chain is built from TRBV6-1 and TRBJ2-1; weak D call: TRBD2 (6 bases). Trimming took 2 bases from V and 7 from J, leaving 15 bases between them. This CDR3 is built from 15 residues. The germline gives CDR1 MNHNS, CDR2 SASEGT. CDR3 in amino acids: CASSEPGTAGNEQFF. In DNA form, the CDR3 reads TGTGCCAGCAGTGAACCCGGGACTGCAGGGAATGAGCAGTTCTTC.

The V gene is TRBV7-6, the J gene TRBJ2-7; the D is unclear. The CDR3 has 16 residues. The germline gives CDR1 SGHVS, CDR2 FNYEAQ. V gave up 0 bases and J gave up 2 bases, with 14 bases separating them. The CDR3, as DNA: TGTGCCAGCAGCTTAGCGGTTAGCCGAACTGCCTACGAGCAGTACTTC. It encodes CASSLAVSRTAYEQYF.

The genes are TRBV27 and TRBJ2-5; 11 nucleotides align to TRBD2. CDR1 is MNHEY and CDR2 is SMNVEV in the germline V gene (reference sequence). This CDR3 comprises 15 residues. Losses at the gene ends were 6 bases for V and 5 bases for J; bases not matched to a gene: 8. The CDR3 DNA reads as TGTGCCAGCAGCTCCGGGACTAGCGGTTTTGAGACCCAGTACTTC. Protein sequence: CASSSGTSGFETQYF.

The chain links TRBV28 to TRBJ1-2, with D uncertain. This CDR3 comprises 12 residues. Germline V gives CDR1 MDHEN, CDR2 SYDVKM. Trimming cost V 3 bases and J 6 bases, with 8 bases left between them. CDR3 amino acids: CASSLRWDGYTF. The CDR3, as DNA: TGTGCCAGCAGTTTGAGGTGGGATGGCTACACCTTC.

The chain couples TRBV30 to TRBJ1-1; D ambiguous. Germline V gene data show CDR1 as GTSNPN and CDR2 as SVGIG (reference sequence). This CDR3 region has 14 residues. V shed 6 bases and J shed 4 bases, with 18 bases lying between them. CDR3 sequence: CACGMGGIVTEAFF. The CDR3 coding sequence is TGTGCCTGCGGGATGGGCGGGATCGTCACTGAAGCTTTCTTT.

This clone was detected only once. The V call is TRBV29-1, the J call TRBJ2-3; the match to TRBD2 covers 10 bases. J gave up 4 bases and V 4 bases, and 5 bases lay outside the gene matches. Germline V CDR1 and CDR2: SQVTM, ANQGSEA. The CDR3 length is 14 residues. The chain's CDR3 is CSVASGSVADTQYF. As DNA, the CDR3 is TGCAGCGTTGCTAGCGGGAGTGTCGCAGATACGCAGTATTTT.

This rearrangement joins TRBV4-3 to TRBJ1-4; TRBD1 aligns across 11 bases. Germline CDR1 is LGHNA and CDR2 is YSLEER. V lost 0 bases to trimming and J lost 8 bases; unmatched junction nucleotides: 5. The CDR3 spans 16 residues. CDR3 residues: CASSQDWDRGGEKLFF. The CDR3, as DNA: TGCGCCAGCAGCCAAGATTGGGACAGGGGGGGCGAAAAACTGTTTTTT.

DNA of the CDR3: TGTGCCAGCAGCCACGCCCCGATCCAGGGGAAAAAACTGTTTTTT. This encodes CASSHAPIQGKKLFF. The chain joins TRBV21-1 to TRBJ1-4; TRBD1, the D gene given by the table, was not confirmed from the DNA. TRBV21-1 is labeled a pseudogene. CDR3 size: 15 residues.

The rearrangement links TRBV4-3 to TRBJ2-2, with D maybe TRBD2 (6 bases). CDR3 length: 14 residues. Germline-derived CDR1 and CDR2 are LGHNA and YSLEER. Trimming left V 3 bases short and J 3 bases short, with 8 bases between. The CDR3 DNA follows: TGCGCCAGCAGCCAGACTAGATACACCGGGGAGCTGTTTTTT. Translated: CASSQTRYTGELFF.

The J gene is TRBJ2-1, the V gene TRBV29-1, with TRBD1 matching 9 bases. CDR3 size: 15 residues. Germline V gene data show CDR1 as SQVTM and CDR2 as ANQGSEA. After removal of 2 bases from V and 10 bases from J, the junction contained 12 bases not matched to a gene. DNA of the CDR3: TGCAGCGTTGAATCTCCGGACAGGGGACTATCGGAGCAGTTCTTC. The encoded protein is CSVESPDRGLSEQFF.

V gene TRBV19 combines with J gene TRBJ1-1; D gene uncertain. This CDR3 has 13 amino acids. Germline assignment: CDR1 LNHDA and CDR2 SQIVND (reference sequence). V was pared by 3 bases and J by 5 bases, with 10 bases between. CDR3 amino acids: CASSIGSWTEAFF. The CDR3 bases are TGTGCCAGTAGTATCGGGAGTTGGACTGAAGCTTTCTTT.

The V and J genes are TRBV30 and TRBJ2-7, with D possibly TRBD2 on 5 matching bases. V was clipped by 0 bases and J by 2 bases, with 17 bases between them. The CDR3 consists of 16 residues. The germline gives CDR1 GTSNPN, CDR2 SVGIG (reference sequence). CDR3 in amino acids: CAWSVVGGHAAYEQYF. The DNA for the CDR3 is TGTGCCTGGAGTGTGGTGGGCGGGCACGCCGCCTACGAGCAGTACTTC.

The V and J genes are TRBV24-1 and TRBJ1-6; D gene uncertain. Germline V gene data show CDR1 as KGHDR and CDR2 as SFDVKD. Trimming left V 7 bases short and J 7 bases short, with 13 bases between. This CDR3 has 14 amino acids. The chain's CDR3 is CATRRDGVNSPLHF. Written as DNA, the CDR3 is TGTGCCACCAGGAGAGACGGGGTGAATTCACCCCTCCACTTT.

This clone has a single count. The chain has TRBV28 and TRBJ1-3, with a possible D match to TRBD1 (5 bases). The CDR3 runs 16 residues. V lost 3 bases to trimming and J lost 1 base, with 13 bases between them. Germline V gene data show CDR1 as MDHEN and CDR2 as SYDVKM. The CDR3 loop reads CASSLGPRQSGNTIYF. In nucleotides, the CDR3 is TGTGCCAGCAGTTTGGGGCCTCGGCAGTCTGGAAACACCATATATTTT.

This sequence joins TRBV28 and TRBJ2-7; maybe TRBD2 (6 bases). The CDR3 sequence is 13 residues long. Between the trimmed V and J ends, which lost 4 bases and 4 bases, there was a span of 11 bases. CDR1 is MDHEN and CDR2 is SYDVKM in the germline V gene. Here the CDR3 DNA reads TGTGCCAGCAGTTCTACCGGGGGTTACGAGCAGTACTTC. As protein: CASSSTGGYEQYF.

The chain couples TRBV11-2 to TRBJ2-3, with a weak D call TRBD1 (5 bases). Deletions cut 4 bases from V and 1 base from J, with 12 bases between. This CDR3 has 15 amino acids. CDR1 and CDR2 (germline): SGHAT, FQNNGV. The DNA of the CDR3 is TGTGCCAGCAGCTCCACCAGGGATCGCACAGATACGCAGTATTTT. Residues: CASSSTRDRTDTQYF.

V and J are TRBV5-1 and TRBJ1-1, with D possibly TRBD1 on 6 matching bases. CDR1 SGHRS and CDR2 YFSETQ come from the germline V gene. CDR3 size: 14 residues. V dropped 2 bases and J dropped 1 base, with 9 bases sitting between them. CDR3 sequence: CASSFGGANTEAFF. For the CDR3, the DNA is TGCGCCAGCAGCTTTGGGGGGGCGAACACTGAAGCTTTCTTT.

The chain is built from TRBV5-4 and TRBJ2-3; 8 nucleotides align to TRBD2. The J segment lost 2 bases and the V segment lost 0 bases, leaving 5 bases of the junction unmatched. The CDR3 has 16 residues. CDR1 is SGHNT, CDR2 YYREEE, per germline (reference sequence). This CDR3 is CASSLASGGVTDTQYF. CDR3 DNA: TGTGCCAGCAGCTTGGCCAGCGGGGGAGTCACAGATACGCAGTATTTT. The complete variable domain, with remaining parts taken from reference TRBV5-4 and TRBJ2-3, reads ETGVTQSPTHLIKTRGQQVTLRCSSQSGHNTVSWYQQALGQGPQFIFQYYREEENGRGNFPPRFSGLQFPNYSSELNVNALELDDSALYLCASSLASGGVTDTQYFGPGTRLTVL.